The 22 T cell receptor beta chains below all came from one sample that was sequenced in a study of T cells in Graves' hyperthyroidism and ophthalmopathy. Amplification of TCR beta CDR3 regions was performed using RNA transcripts as template. Using the HTBI primer set, a first-round RT-PCR was run on the TCR CDR3. TCRdb passed the multiplex PCR reads through MiXCR, listing each CDR3 protein once. Among around 420,000 distinct CDR3 sequences listed, 15% to 19% were seen once. The specimen was blood. The source is a woman younger than 35 with Graves' hyperthyroidism.

The chain recombines TRBV11-3 with TRBJ2-1, with 7 bases matching TRBD1. The CDR3 runs 13 residues. CDR1 and CDR2 (germline): SGHNT, YENEEA. Unmatched junction bases numbered 5, after V lost 6 bases and J lost 6 bases. The CDR3 reads CASSWAGGNEQFF. CDR3 DNA: TGTGCCAGCAGTTGGGCAGGGGGCAATGAGCAGTTCTTC.

This chain uses TRBV28 with TRBJ2-7; 9 nucleotides agree with TRBD1. This CDR3 comprises 15 residues. CDR1 and CDR2 (germline): MDHEN, SYDVKM. Trimming cost V 5 bases and J 5 bases; bases outside gene matches: 10. The CDR3 region has the DNA TGTGCCAGCAGTCCCCTACAGGGGGCTATCAACGAGCAGTACTTC. Encoded protein: CASSPLQGAINEQYF.

J is TRBJ2-3 and V is TRBV7-3; unclear D gene. The V end was cut by 1 base, the J end by 2 bases, with 16 bases between. This CDR3 has 17 residues. Germline CDR1 is SGHTA and CDR2 is FQGTGA. The CDR3 is CASSLNPARWDTDTQYF. DNA of the CDR3: TGTGCCAGCAGCTTAAACCCCGCCAGATGGGACACAGATACGCAGTATTTT. The whole variable domain, remainder taken from reference TRBV7-3 and TRBJ2-3, is GAGVSQTPSNKVTEKGKYVELRCDPISGHTALYWYRQSLGQGPEFLIYFQGTGAADDSGLPNDRFFAVRPEGSVSTLKIQRTERGDSAVYLCASSLNPARWDTDTQYFGPGTRLTVL.

This clonotype was observed a handful of times. The rearrangement joins TRBV7-9 to TRBJ2-4; 7 bases map to TRBD2. Germline loops: CDR1 SEHNR, CDR2 FQNEAQ (reference sequence). Trimming took 3 bases from V and 1 from J; bases not matched to a gene: 9. The CDR3 is made up of 17 amino acids. CDR3 loop: CASSFGQSAGAKNIQYF. For the CDR3, the DNA is TGTGCCAGCAGCTTTGGACAATCAGCGGGGGCCAAAAACATTCAGTACTTC.

This clonotype was counted ten times or more. The genes are TRBV19 and TRBJ2-5; D perhaps matches TRBD1 (6 bases). Germline V gene data show CDR1 as LNHDA and CDR2 as SQIVND (reference sequence). CDR3 length: 15 amino acids. Trimming left V 4 bases short and J 0 bases short, with 12 bases between. CDR3 amino acids: CASSTGTLYQETQYF. The CDR3 region has the DNA TGTGCCAGTAGTACCGGGACACTGTACCAAGAGACCCAGTACTTC.

This clonotype was seen at least ten times. V usage is TRBV9 and J usage is TRBJ1-5, with D unresolved. The germline CDR1 and CDR2 sequences are SGDLS and YYNGEE. The CDR3 has 13 amino acids. The V gene lost 0 bases and the J gene lost 4 bases, with 5 bases spanning the gap. The CDR3 coding sequence is TGTGCCAGCAGCGTAGATGGGAATCAGCCCCAGCATTTT. Encoded protein: CASSVDGNQPQHF.

The rearrangement joins TRBV6-6 to TRBJ2-7, with 14 nucleotides matching TRBD2. J was trimmed by 4 bases and V by 0 bases; bases with no gene match: 11. The CDR3 consists of 19 residues. Germline CDR1 reads MNHNY; CDR2 reads SVGAGI (reference sequence). In nucleotides, the CDR3 is TGTGCCAGCAGTTACTCTAAGGGACTAGCGGGGGCCCCCTTGTACGAGCAGTACTTC. It codes for CASSYSKGLAGAPLYEQYF.

In this sample, this clonotype turned up a few times. The chain is built from TRBV20-1 and TRBJ2-1; 10 bases are a match to TRBD1. Per the germline V gene, CDR1 is DFQATT and CDR2 is SNEGSKA (reference sequence). With V trimmed by 5 bases and J by 6 bases, 7 bases remained unmatched. The CDR3 runs to 14 residues. The CDR3 protein is CSAAGTGDFNEQFF. DNA for the CDR3: TGCAGTGCTGCCGGGACAGGGGATTTCAATGAGCAGTTCTTC.

This clonotype has more than one count but fewer than ten. The CDR3 sequence is CASSVLGGPSTDTQYF. The CDR3 DNA is TGTGCCAGCAGCGTGCTAGGGGGACCCTCAACAGATACGCAGTATTTT. The chain employs TRBV9 and TRBJ2-3, with TRBD1 as a possible D gene (6 bases). Germline V gene data show CDR1 as SGDLS and CDR2 as YYNGEE. The CDR3 has 16 residues. V dropped 2 bases and J dropped 3 bases, with 16 bases sitting between them.

In this sample, this clonotype turned up many times. The DNA of the CDR3 is TGTGCCAGCAGTTACACGAGGGAGACCCAGTACTTC. Translating it yields CASSYTRETQYF. This rearrangement joins TRBV2 to TRBJ2-5; D remains unclear. Germline CDR1 is SNHLY and CDR2 is FYNNEI. The CDR3 extends over 12 amino acids. Trimming took 5 bases from V and 5 from J, leaving 9 bases between them.

The gene calls are TRBV7-2 and TRBJ1-4; the D gene is possibly TRBD1 (6 bases). Per the germline V gene, CDR1 is SGHTA and CDR2 is FQGNSA. CDR3 length: 15 residues. Trimming left V 1 base short and J 5 bases short, with 11 bases between. In nucleotides, the CDR3 is TGTGCCAGCAGCTTAGAGACAGGTTCGAATGAAAAACTGTTTTTT. Protein: CASSLETGSNEKLFF.

This clonotype was seen repeatedly, ten times or more. The chain joins TRBV7-9 to TRBJ1-6; 7 bases match TRBD1. There are 14 residues in the CDR3. Germline values: CDR1 SEHNR, CDR2 FQNEAQ (reference sequence). V dropped 5 bases and J dropped 9; count of bases not matched to a gene: 7. The CDR3 loop is CASSPRQGTSPLHF. The CDR3 nucleotides are TGTGCCAGCAGCCCCCGACAGGGAACTTCACCCCTCCACTTT. Full variable domain (remainder filled in from reference TRBV7-9 and TRBJ1-6): DTGVSQNPRHKITKRGQNVTFRCDPISEHNRLYWYRQTLGQGPEFLTYFQNEAQLEKSRLLSDRFSAERPKGSFSTLEIQRTEQGDSAMYLCASSPRQGTSPLHFGNGTRLTVT.

This clonotype showed up many times. V is TRBV10-3 and J is TRBJ2-3, with D possibly matching TRBD2 (5 bases). Deletions cut 8 bases from V and 1 base from J, with 13 bases between. Germline V gene data show CDR1 as ENHRY and CDR2 as SYGVKD. This CDR3 comprises 14 residues. CDR3 amino acids: CAISGNSGTDTQYF. CDR3 nucleotides: TGTGCCATCTCGGGAAATTCGGGCACAGATACGCAGTATTTT.

The CDR3 region has the DNA TGCAGTGCTAGAGATTGGCGGCTAGCGGGCACCGGGGAGCTGTTTTTT. It translates to CSARDWRLAGTGELFF. The chain employs TRBV20-1 and TRBJ2-2; TRBD2 aligns across 8 bases. This CDR3 has 16 amino acids. Germline V CDR1 and CDR2: DFQATT, SNEGSKA (reference sequence). J gave up 4 bases and V 0 bases, and 7 bases lay outside the gene matches.

The CDR3 DNA reads as TGTGCCAGCAGCCGCGCGGGGGGGTCTTCAGAAGCTTTCTTT. Its protein is CASSRAGGSSEAFF. The chain is built from TRBV7-9 and TRBJ1-1, with a tentative D call TRBD1 (5 bases). Trimming removed 5 bases from V and 8 bases from J, with 18 bases in between. This CDR3 comprises 14 residues. Germline V gene sequence: CDR1 SEHNR, CDR2 FQNEAQ (reference sequence).

This clonotype was detected ten times or more. The chain uses TRBV20-1 and TRBJ2-7; 13 bases map to TRBD2. The CDR3 length is 18 residues. Germline V lookup: CDR1 DFQATT, CDR2 SNEGSKA (reference sequence). V lost 6 bases, J lost 0 bases, and 14 bases stayed unmatched. The CDR3 spells CSALRTSGRVLGSYEQYF. The CDR3 DNA is TGCAGTGCCCTCCGTACTAGCGGGAGGGTTTTGGGCTCCTACGAGCAGTACTTC.

This clonotype was picked up many times. The chain couples TRBV11-2 to TRBJ2-5, with 7 bases identical to TRBD2. The CDR3 consists of 14 residues. The V and J ends lost 3 bases and 1 base, in that order; junction bases with no gene match: 2. Germline V lookup: CDR1 SGHAT, CDR2 FQNNGV. DNA of the CDR3: TGTGCCAGCAGCTTTCTAGCGGCCCAAGAGACCCAGTACTTC. Translated, it gives CASSFLAAQETQYF.

This clonotype showed up many times. The chain couples TRBV7-6 to TRBJ1-2; D is unclear. From germline, CDR1 is SGHVS and CDR2 FNYEAQ. The CDR3 is 17 residues long. Between the trimmed V and J ends, which lost 5 bases and 5 bases, there was a span of 24 bases. The CDR3 loop is CASSPEPGTRSPYGYTF. The CDR3 DNA follows: TGTGCCAGCAGCCCCGAACCCGGCACCCGGTCCCCTTATGGCTACACCTTC.

A few counts support this clonotype. This may be a read error, as it is one base from a much larger clone. CDR3 nucleotides: TGTGCCAGCAGCTTAGGGACAGCCGGCAATCAGCCCCAGCATTTT. Protein: CASSLGTAGNQPQHF. The rearrangement links TRBV7-2 to TRBJ1-5, with D possibly being TRBD1 (6 bases). CDR1 is SGHTA, CDR2 FQGNSA, per germline. V lost 1 base to trimming and J lost 2 bases, with 9 bases between them. The CDR3 is 15 amino acids. The variable domain in full, completed from reference TRBV7-2 and TRBJ1-5, reads GAGVSQSPSNKVTEKGKDVELRCDPISGHTALYWYRQSLGQGLEFLIYFQGNSAPDKSGLPSDRFSAERTGGSVSTLTIQRTQQEDSAVYLCASSLGTAGNQPQHFGDGTRLSIL.

This clonotype was counted many times. The chain joins TRBV10-3 to TRBJ2-7; TRBD1 agrees at 8 bases. The CDR3 runs to 17 residues. The germline V gene encodes CDR1 ENHRY and CDR2 SYGVKD. The J segment lost 2 bases and the V segment lost 0 bases, leaving 9 bases of the junction unmatched. CDR3 in amino acids: CAISESRGGQGAYEQYF. The CDR3 DNA is TGTGCCATCAGTGAGTCGAGAGGCGGACAGGGCGCCTACGAGCAGTACTTC.

This clonotype was seen many times. CDR3: CASSSSGVAGAQETQYF. The CDR3 DNA reads as TGTGCCAGCAGCTCTTCCGGGGTAGCGGGGGCTCAAGAGACCCAGTACTTC. The V gene is TRBV27, the J gene TRBJ2-5; TRBD2 agrees at 9 bases. The CDR3 consists of 17 residues. Losses at the gene ends were 6 bases for V and 2 bases for J; bases not matched to a gene: 13. From germline, CDR1 is MNHEY and CDR2 SMNVEV (reference sequence).

Comments on this clonotype: A single base separates this from a much larger clone, so it may be a read error. The V and J genes are TRBV29-1 and TRBJ1-1; 7 bases match TRBD1. The CDR3 extends over 14 amino acids. Unmatched junction bases numbered 9, after V lost 7 bases and J lost 1 base. CDR1 and CDR2 from the germline V gene are SQVTM and ANQGSEA. The CDR3 sequence: CSAARGPGNTEAFF. The CDR3 region has the DNA TGCAGCGCGGCGAGGGGGCCCGGGAACACTGAAGCTTTCTTT.